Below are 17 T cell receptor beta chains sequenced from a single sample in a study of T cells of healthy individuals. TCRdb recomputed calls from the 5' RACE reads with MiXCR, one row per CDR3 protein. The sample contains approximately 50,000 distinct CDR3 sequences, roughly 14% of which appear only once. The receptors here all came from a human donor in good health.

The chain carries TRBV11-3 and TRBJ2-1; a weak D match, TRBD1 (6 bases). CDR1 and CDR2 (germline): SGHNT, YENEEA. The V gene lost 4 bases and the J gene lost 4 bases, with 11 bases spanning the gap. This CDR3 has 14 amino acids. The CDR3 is CASSSTGIYNEQFF. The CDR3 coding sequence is TGTGCCAGCAGCTCCACAGGGATATACAATGAGCAGTTCTTC.

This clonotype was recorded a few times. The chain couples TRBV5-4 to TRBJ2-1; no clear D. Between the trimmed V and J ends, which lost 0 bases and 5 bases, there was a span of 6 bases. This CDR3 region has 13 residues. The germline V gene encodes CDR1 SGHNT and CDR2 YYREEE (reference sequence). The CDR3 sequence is CASSLALNNEQFF. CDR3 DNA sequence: TGTGCCAGCAGCTTGGCTCTGAACAATGAGCAGTTCTTC.

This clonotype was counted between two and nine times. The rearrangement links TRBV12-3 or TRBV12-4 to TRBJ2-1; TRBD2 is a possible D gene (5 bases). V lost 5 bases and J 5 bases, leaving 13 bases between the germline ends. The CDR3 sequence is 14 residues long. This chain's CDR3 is CASSPTSIDNEQFF. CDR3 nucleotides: TGTGCCAGCAGTCCAACTAGTATTGACAATGAGCAGTTCTTC.

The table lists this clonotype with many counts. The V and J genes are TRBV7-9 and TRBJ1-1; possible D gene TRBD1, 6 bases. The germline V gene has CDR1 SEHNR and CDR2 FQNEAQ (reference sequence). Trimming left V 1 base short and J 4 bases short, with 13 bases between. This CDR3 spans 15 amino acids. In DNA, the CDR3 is TGTGCCAGCAGCTTAGGGAAGGAGGGGGGCACTGAAGCTTTCTTT. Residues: CASSLGKEGGTEAFF.

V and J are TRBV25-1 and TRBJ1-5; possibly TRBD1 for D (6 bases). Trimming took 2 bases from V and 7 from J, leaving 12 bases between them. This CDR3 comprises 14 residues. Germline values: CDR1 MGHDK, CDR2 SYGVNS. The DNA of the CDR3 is TGTGCCAGCAGTGAAGCAGGGGCGGAACAGCCCCAGCATTTT. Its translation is CASSEAGAEQPQHF. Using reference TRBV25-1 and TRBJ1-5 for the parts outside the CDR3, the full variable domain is EADIYQTPRYLVIGTGKKITLECSQTMGHDKMYWYQQDPGMELHLIHYSYGVNSTEKGDLSSESTVSRIRTEHFPLTLESARPSHTSQYLCASSEAGAEQPQHFGDGTRLSIL.

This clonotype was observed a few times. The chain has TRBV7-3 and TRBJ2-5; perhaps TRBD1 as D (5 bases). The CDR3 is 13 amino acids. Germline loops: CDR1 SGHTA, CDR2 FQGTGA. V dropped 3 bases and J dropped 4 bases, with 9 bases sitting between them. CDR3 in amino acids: CASSLTVSETQYF. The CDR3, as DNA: TGTGCCAGCAGCTTGACAGTCTCAGAGACCCAGTACTTC.

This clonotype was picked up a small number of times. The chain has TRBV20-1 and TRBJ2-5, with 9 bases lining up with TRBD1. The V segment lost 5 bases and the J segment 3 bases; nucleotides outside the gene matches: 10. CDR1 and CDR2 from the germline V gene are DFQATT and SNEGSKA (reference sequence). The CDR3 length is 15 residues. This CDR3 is CSACPGTGREETQYF. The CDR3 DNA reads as TGCAGTGCTTGTCCCGGGACAGGGAGGGAAGAGACCCAGTACTTC.

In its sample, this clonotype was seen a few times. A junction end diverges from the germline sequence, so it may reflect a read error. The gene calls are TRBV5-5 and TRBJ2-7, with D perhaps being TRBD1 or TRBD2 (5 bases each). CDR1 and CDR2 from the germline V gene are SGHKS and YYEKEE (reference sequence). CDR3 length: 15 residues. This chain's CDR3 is CASSLAQGVSSEQYF. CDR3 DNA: TGTGCCAGCAGCTTGGCCCAGGGAGTCTCCTCCGAGCAGTACTTC.

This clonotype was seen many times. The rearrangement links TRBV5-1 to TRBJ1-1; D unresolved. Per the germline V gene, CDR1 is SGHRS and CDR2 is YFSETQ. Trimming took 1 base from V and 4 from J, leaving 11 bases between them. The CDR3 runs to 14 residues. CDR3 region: CASSLQTRSTEAFF. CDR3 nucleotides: TGCGCCAGCAGCTTGCAGACCCGAAGCACTGAAGCTTTCTTT.

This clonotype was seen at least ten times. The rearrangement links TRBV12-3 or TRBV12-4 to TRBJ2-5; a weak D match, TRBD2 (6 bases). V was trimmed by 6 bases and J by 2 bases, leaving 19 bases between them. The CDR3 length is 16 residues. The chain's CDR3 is CASSPMGGGSQETQYF. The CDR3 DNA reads TGTGCCAGCAGCCCTATGGGGGGAGGAAGTCAAGAGACCCAGTACTTC.

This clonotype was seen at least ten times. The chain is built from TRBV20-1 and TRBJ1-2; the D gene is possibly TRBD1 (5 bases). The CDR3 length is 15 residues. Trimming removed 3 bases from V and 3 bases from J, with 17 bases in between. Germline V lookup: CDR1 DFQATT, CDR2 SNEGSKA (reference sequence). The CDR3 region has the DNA TGCAGTGCTAGCACTGTGGGGGGTGCGGACTATGGCTACACCTTC. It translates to CSASTVGGADYGYTF.

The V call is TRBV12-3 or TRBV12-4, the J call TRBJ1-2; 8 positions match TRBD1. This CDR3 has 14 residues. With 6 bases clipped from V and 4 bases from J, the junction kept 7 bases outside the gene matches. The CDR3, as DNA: TGTGCCAGCAGCCATACAGGGGGGGTCTATGGCTACACCTTC. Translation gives CASSHTGGVYGYTF.

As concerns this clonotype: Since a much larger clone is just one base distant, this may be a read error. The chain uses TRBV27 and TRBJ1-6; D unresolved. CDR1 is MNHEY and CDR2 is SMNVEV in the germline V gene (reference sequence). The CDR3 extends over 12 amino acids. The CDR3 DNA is TGTGCCAGCAGGGAAAGAAATTCACCCCTCAACTTT. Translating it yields CASRERNSPLNF.

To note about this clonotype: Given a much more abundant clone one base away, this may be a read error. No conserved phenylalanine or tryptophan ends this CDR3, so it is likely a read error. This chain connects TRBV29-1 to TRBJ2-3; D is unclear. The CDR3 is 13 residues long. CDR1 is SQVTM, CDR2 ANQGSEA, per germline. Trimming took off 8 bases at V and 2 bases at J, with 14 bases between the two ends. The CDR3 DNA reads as TGCAGCCCCCTTTCGGCGACCACAGATACGCAGTATCTT. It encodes CSPLSATTDTQYL.

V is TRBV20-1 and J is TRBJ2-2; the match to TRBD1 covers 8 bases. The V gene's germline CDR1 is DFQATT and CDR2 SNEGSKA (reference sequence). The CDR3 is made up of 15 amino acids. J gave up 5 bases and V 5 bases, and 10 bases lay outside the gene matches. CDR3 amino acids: CSAGSGTGQTGELFF. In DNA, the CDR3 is TGCAGTGCTGGCTCCGGGACAGGACAGACCGGGGAGCTGTTTTTT.

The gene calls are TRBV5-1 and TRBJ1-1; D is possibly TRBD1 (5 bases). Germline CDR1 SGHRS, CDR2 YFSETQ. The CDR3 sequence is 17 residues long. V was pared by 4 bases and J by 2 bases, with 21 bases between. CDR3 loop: CASSIGTIPGLNTEAFF. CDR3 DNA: TGCGCCAGCAGCATAGGGACCATTCCCGGATTAAACACTGAAGCTTTCTTT.

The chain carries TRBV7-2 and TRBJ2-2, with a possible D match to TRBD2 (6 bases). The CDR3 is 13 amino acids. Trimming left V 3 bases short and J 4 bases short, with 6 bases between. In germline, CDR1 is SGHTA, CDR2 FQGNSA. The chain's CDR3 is CASSFGSTGELFF. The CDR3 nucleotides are TGTGCCAGCAGCTTCGGGAGCACCGGGGAGCTGTTTTTT. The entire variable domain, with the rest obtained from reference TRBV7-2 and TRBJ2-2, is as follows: GAGVSQSPSNKVTEKGKDVELRCDPISGHTALYWYRQSLGQGLEFLIYFQGNSAPDKSGLPSDRFSAERTGGSVSTLTIQRTQQEDSAVYLCASSFGSTGELFFGEGSRLTVL.